The 14 T cell receptor beta chains below all came from one sample that was sequenced in a study of blood T cell repertoires in COVID-19. Assay: immunoSEQ multiplex PCR; the TCRdb copy retains only in-frame clones and omits some. The sample contains about 140,000 clones, approximately 78% of which appear only once. The sample comprised peripheral blood. These receptors all stem from a man aged 60-69 years who had recovered from COVID-19.

V gene TRBV29-1 combines with J gene TRBJ2-1; no definite D call. CDR3 length: 11 amino acids. V shed 3 bases and J shed 8 bases, with 8 bases lying between them. Germline V gives CDR1 SQVTM, CDR2 ANQGSEA. CDR3 coding DNA: TGCAGCGTTGAGAAGAGCTATGAGCAGTTCTTC. Protein: CSVEKSYEQFF.

This chain uses TRBV12-3 or TRBV12-4 with TRBJ1-2; a weak D match, TRBD1 (5 bases). The CDR3 covers 13 residues. Trimming cost V 3 bases and J 3 bases, with 8 bases left between them. CDR3 loop: CASSFRADYGYTF. The CDR3 DNA sequence: TGTGCCAGCAGTTTCAGGGCCGACTATGGCTACACCTTC.

The chain is built from TRBV2 and TRBJ1-2; D not certain. Trimming pared 4 bases from V and 5 bases from J, leaving 14 bases between. CDR1 SNHLY and CDR2 FYNNEI come from the germline V gene. This CDR3 contains 14 residues. The CDR3 sequence is CASSATTRGYGYTF. The DNA for the CDR3 is TGTGCCAGCAGTGCGACGACCAGAGGGTATGGCTACACCTTC.

The V call is TRBV7-8, the J call TRBJ2-1; 12 positions match TRBD2. CDR1 and CDR2 from the germline V gene are SGHVS and FQNEAQ. The V segment lost 5 bases and the J segment 2 bases; nucleotides outside the gene matches: 7. This CDR3 has 17 amino acids. This chain's CDR3 is CASSRVLAGGTYNEQFF. CDR3 bases: TGTGCCAGCAGCCGTGTACTAGCGGGGGGCACCTACAATGAGCAGTTCTTC.

This clone was seen a few times. The CDR3 DNA reads as TGTGCCAGCAGCACTAGAGGGACAGGGGGCCGGGGGCTGTTTTTT. Its translation is CASSTRGTGGRGLFF. The V gene is TRBV3-1 (or the pseudogene TRBV3-2), the J gene TRBJ1-4; 12 bases match TRBD1. In germline, CDR1 is LGHDT, CDR2 YNNKEL (reference sequence). Trimming at V came to 5 bases and at J to 14 bases, leaving 12 bases not matched to a gene. The CDR3 loop spans 15 amino acids.

This rearrangement joins TRBV19 to TRBJ1-1; 9 positions match TRBD1. Losses at the gene ends were 6 bases for V and 7 bases for J; bases not matched to a gene: 9. The CDR3 extends over 14 amino acids. Germline V gene data show CDR1 as LNHDA and CDR2 as SQIVND (reference sequence). The CDR3 sequence: CASRNRDRDLEAFF. The CDR3 DNA reads as TGTGCCAGTAGGAACCGGGACAGGGATCTTGAAGCTTTCTTT.

This clone was found a few times. The chain combines TRBV5-1 with TRBJ2-7; 9 bases match TRBD2. V dropped 0 bases and J dropped 5; count of bases not matched to a gene: 6. Per the germline V gene, CDR1 is SGHRS and CDR2 is YFSETQ. This CDR3 is 15 amino acids long. In nucleotides, the CDR3 is TGCGCCAGCAGCTTGGTTGGCGGGGGGGCCAACGAGCAGTACTTC. This gives the protein CASSLVGGGANEQYF. Looking up the rest from reference TRBV5-1 and TRBJ2-7 gives the full variable domain: KAGVTQTPRYLIKTRGQQVTLSCSPISGHRSVSWYQQTPGQGLQFLFEYFSETQRNKGNFPGRFSGRQFSNSRSEMNVSTLELGDSALYLCASSLVGGGANEQYFGPGTRLTVT.

This chain joins TRBV3-1 (or the pseudogene TRBV3-2) and TRBJ1-2; 7 bases align to TRBD1. V gave up 1 base and J gave up 6 bases; unmatched junction bases: 11. The CDR3 length is 16 residues. Germline V gene lookup returns CDR1 LGHDT and CDR2 YNNKEL (reference sequence). In DNA, the CDR3 is TGTGCCAGCAGCCAAGGTCCCCAGACAGGGCTGGATGGCTACACCTTC. Amino acid sequence: CASSQGPQTGLDGYTF.

This clone was observed a few times. The V gene is TRBV7-2, the J gene TRBJ2-5; 7 nucleotides agree with TRBD1. The CDR3 has 14 amino acids. Germline V gene sequence: CDR1 SGHTA, CDR2 FQGNSA. J was trimmed by 3 bases and V by 6 bases; bases with no gene match: 7. CDR3 sequence: CASSSTGTEETQYF. The CDR3 DNA is TGTGCCAGCAGTTCAACTGGGACAGAAGAGACCCAGTACTTC.

The V gene is TRBV7-2, the J gene TRBJ2-5; 10 bases align to TRBD1. Losses at the gene ends were 5 bases for V and 2 bases for J; bases not matched to a gene: 5. CDR1 is SGHTA, CDR2 FQGNSA, per germline. The CDR3 runs to 15 residues. The CDR3 region has the DNA TGTGCCAGCAGCCCGGACAGGGGGACTCAAGAGACCCAGTACTTC. Protein product: CASSPDRGTQETQYF. Drawing the rest from reference TRBV7-2 and TRBJ2-5, the complete variable domain is GAGVSQSPSNKVTEKGKDVELRCDPISGHTALYWYRQSLGQGLEFLIYFQGNSAPDKSGLPSDRFSAERTGGSVSTLTIQRTQQEDSAVYLCASSPDRGTQETQYFGPGTRLLVL.

CDR3 nucleotides: TGTGCCAGCGGGAGGGCCCGTAGCAATCAGCCCCAGCATTTT. This gives the protein CASGRARSNQPQHF. This chain connects TRBV2 to TRBJ1-5; unclear D gene. Trimming stripped 8 bases from V and 0 bases from J, with 11 bases between. The CDR3 runs 14 residues. CDR1 and CDR2 from the germline V gene are SNHLY and FYNNEI.

The chain recombines TRBV6-4 with TRBJ1-1, with a tentative D call TRBD1 (5 bases). The CDR3 sequence is 14 residues long. The ends were cut back, 6 bases at V and 3 bases at J, with 14 bases in the middle. Germline CDR1 is MRHNA and CDR2 is SNTAGT. Written as DNA, the CDR3 is TGTGCCAGCAGCATCGAAAAGGGGCACACTGAAGCTTTCTTT. Residues: CASSIEKGHTEAFF.

This clone was detected once. This sequence joins TRBV7-2 and TRBJ1-1, with 8 bases that match TRBD1. The CDR3 runs to 16 residues. V shed 5 bases, J shed 2 bases, and the junction held 10 bases outside the gene matches. Germline CDR1 reads SGHTA; CDR2 reads FQGNSA. CDR3 protein: CASSKDRVYSNTEAFF. DNA for the CDR3: TGTGCCAGCAGCAAGGACAGGGTTTACTCAAACACTGAAGCTTTCTTT.

This chain uses TRBV7-2 with TRBJ2-7, with TRBD2 matching over 8 bases. The germline gives CDR1 SGHTA, CDR2 FQGNSA. The CDR3 runs to 15 residues. V lost 4 bases and J lost 4; bases outside the gene matches: 9. The CDR3 is CASSSRGTSRYEQYF. The CDR3 DNA is TGTGCCAGCAGCTCAAGGGGGACTAGTAGGTACGAGCAGTACTTC.